The entry below describes one T cell receptor beta chain. As yet, its antigen is unknown. The data were obtained in a study of PD-L1 blockade in urothelial cancer. Study-level background: Blood was tested 3 weeks (second dose) and 6 weeks into treatment. Whole-study results and caveats: Prediction of better survival came from below-median pretreatment blood TCR clonality.

Stated time point: pretreatment peripheral blood. Patients' urothelial carcinoma was locally advanced or metastatic. Germline loops: CDR1 MNHNY, CDR2 SVGAGI (reference sequence). V lost 8 bases and J 1 base, leaving 13 bases between the germline ends. The CDR3 length is 14 residues. The data were produced by immunoSEQ multiplex PCR, yet TCRdb's version contains in-frame clones alone and is incomplete. The sample lists about 87,000 clones, roughly 84% seen once, with approximately 2.1% in the top ten. This clonotype was sampled from a man between 60 and 70 years old with urothelial cancer. The V call is TRBV6-6, the J call TRBJ2-3, with D perhaps matching TRBD2 (6 bases). The sample consisted of PBMCs, taken around atezolizumab (anti-PD-L1) treatment. In nucleotides, the CDR3 is TGTGCCAGCGGGGGGTCTATCGGCACAGATACGCAGTATTTT. Residues: CASGGSIGTDTQYF.